This TCR beta chain comes out of a study of CD8 T cells in ankylosing spondylitis. Germline CDR1 LGHNA, CDR2 YSLEER. The CDR3 is 15 amino acids. The germline V and J ends were trimmed by 0 bases and 2 bases, with 10 bases remaining between them. TCRdb independently ran MiXCR on the 5' RACE reads; one entry per CDR3 protein. This sample has about 150,000 distinct CDR3 sequences, with roughly 44% found just once. Sequencing input: synovial fluid, either unsorted or a sorted T cell fraction (not recorded which). The genes are TRBV4-3 and TRBJ2-5; the D is unclear. This TCR was recovered from a male donor with ankylosing spondylitis. The CDR3 sequence is CASSQDRVWQETQYF. CDR3 bases: TGCGCCAGCAGCCAAGATCGGGTTTGGCAAGAGACCCAGTACTTC.